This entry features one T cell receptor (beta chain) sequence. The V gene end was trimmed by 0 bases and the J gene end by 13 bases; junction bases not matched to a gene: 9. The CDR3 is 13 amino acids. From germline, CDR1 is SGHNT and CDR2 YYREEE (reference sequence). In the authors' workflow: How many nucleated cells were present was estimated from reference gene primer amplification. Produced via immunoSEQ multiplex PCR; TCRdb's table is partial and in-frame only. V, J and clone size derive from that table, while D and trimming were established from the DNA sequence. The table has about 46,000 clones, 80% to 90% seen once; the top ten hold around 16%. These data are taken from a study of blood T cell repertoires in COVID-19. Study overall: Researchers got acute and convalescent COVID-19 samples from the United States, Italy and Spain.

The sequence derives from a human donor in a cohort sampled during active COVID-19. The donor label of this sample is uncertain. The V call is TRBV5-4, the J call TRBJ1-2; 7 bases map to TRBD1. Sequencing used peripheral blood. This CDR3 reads CASSLAGTVRCTF. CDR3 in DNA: TGTGCCAGCAGCTTGGCCGGGACAGTCCGCTGCACCTTC.